There are many counts of the clone carrying this TCR beta chain. The antigen remains unidentified. TCRdb itself ran the multiplex PCR reads through MiXCR, one entry per CDR3 protein. The top ten hold roughly 2% of the sample, which has approximately 130,000 distinct CDR3 sequences, approximately 22% seen once. The data are from a study of breast tumors, draining lymph nodes, adjacent tissues. Regarding the study as a whole: Most tumor T cells seemingly derive from lymph node, then expand in tumor. Tumor repertoires ranked between lymph nodes and nontumor tissue in diversity, with V and J gene preferences. Luminal-like breast cancer showed significantly higher tumor–nontumor repertoire similarity than basal-like. Data only fit, rather than demonstrated, lymph node origin of most tumor T cells.

Samples came from axillary lymph nodes draining the breast cancer. Germline assignment: CDR1 MNHEY and CDR2 SVGAGI. V lost 2 bases, J lost 6 bases, and 10 bases lay in between. The CDR3 extends over 14 amino acids. This chain connects TRBV6-5 to TRBJ1-4; maybe TRBD1 (6 bases). The sequence came from a female donor with breast cancer. Some clones in this sample may be carry-over from other donors' samples. Sequencing was done on a sample of axillary lymph node tissue. In nucleotides, the CDR3 is TGTGCCAGCAGTTACGGCAGGGGTTATGAAAAACTGTTTTTT. Translated, it gives CASSYGRGYEKLFF.